The clone carrying this T cell receptor (beta chain) was seen more than once but under ten times. These data belong to a study of cytomegalovirus exposure and HLA in healthy donors. Germline V gene sequence: CDR1 LGHNA, CDR2 YSLEER. V lost 0 bases, J lost 7 bases, and 15 bases lay in between. The CDR3 spans 16 residues. 60 Vbeta and 13 Jbeta primers were used in PCR. Measured with immunoSEQ multiplex PCR; TCRdb has only the in-frame clones, and not every one. This sample carries roughly 150,000 clones, 82% of them seen once, and the ten largest clones take about 6.4%. The clonotype comes from a woman aged 50 to 60 in good health and CMV-seropositive. The chain uses TRBV4-3 and TRBJ1-4; D is unclear. Material: PBMCs. CDR3: CASSQDLRAGGEKLFF. The CDR3 DNA sequence: TGCGCCAGCAGCCAAGATCTTAGGGCGGGAGGTGAAAAACTGTTTTTT.